These 10 T cell receptor beta chains were sequenced from one sample in a study of blood T cell repertoires in COVID-19. Clones were sequenced by immunoSEQ multiplex PCR, and TCRdb holds only the in-frame ones, with some missing. This sample has approximately 470,000 clones, with around 87% found just once. Sample: PBMCs or T cells enriched from blood (not recorded which). The receptors come from a woman younger than 30 who had recovered from COVID-19.

This clone appeared a few times. The rearrangement joins TRBV18 to TRBJ2-2; D not resolved. There are 13 residues in the CDR3. The V and J ends lost 1 base and 5 bases respectively, with 5 bases between them. Germline lookup yields CDR1 KGHSH and CDR2 LQKENI. The DNA for the CDR3 is TGTGCCAGCTCACCACGTAGAACCGGGGAGCTGTTTTTT. Translated: CASSPRRTGELFF. The full variable domain, its missing parts supplied by reference TRBV18 and TRBJ2-2, is NAGVMQNPRHLVRRRGQEARLRCSPMKGHSHVYWYRQLPEEGLKFMVYLQKENIIDESGMPKERFSAEFPKEGPSILRIQQVVRGDSAAYFCASSPRRTGELFFGEGSRLTVL.

V is TRBV19 and J is TRBJ2-1; 12 positions agree with TRBD2. The CDR3 has 17 residues. The V segment lost 3 bases and the J segment 9 bases; nucleotides outside the gene matches: 12. Germline V gives CDR1 LNHDA, CDR2 SQIVND (reference sequence). Here the CDR3 DNA reads TGTGCCAGTAGTATGGACGCGGCTAGCGGGGGGGCAGGTGAGCAGTTCTTC. It is translated as CASSMDAASGGAGEQFF.

This chain uses TRBV2 with TRBJ1-6; 9 nucleotides match TRBD1. V lost 4 bases to trimming and J lost 7 bases; unmatched junction nucleotides: 5. This CDR3 is built from 15 residues. Germline V gene sequence: CDR1 SNHLY, CDR2 FYNNEI. This chain's CDR3 is CASSGGTGINSPLHF. The CDR3 nucleotides read TGTGCCAGCAGTGGGGGGACAGGGATCAATTCACCCCTCCACTTT.

The chain is built from TRBV4-1 and TRBJ1-1; D gene ambiguous. Germline CDR1 and CDR2: MGHRA and YSYEKL. V shed 4 bases and J shed 0 bases, with 15 bases lying between them. The CDR3 length is 16 residues. CDR3 in amino acids: CASSLPTGSMNTEAFF. CDR3 in DNA: TGCGCCAGCAGCCTCCCAACCGGGTCTATGAACACTGAAGCTTTCTTT.

This clone has just one count. The chain carries TRBV24-1 and TRBJ2-1, with TRBD1 as a possible D gene (6 bases). The germline V and J ends were trimmed by 3 bases and 10 bases, with 18 bases remaining between them. The CDR3 consists of 15 residues. Germline V gene sequence: CDR1 KGHDR, CDR2 SFDVKD. The CDR3 here is CATSDPTGTLLEQFF. CDR3 DNA sequence: TGTGCCACCAGTGATCCGACAGGTACCCTTTTGGAGCAGTTCTTC.

The V and J genes are TRBV4-2 and TRBJ2-7, with D unclear. Per germline, CDR1 LGHNA and CDR2 YNFKEQ. The CDR3 has 17 residues. The ends were cut back, 2 bases at V and 0 bases at J, with 17 bases in the middle. In DNA form, the CDR3 reads TGTGCCAGCAGCCAAAAAAAACCCGGTGACTTCTCCTACGAGCAGTACTTC. This codes for CASSQKKPGDFSYEQYF.

This chain links TRBV13 with TRBJ2-1; 7 nucleotides match TRBD2. Germline V lookup: CDR1 PRHDT, CDR2 FYEKMQ (reference sequence). The J segment lost 4 bases and the V segment lost 3 bases, leaving 6 bases of the junction unmatched. There are 15 residues in the CDR3. This CDR3 reads CASSFSGVTYNEQFF. The DNA for the CDR3 is TGTGCCAGCAGCTTCAGCGGGGTCACGTACAATGAGCAGTTCTTC. Based on the CDR3 plus reference TRBV13 and TRBJ2-1, the full variable domain is AAGVIQSPRHLIKEKRETATLKCYPIPRHDTVYWYQQGPGQDPQFLISFYEKMQSDKGSIPDRFSAQQFSDYHSELNMSSLELGDSALYFCASSFSGVTYNEQFFGPGTRLTVL.

The V gene is TRBV6-2 or TRBV6-3, the J gene TRBJ1-2; D gene unclear. This CDR3 spans 15 amino acids. Germline CDR1 reads MNHEY; CDR2 reads SVGEGT. Deletions cut 0 bases from V and 4 bases from J, with 12 bases between. The CDR3 region is CASSYSRTAFYGYTF. CDR3 DNA: TGTGCCAGCAGTTACTCGCGCACTGCCTTCTATGGCTACACCTTC.

This rearrangement joins TRBV5-4 to TRBJ2-3; possible D gene TRBD2, 6 bases. This CDR3 region has 14 residues. Germline assignment: CDR1 SGHNT and CDR2 YYREEE (reference sequence). The V end was cut by 0 bases, the J end by 3 bases, with 8 bases between. CDR3 nucleotide sequence: TGTGCCAGCAGCTTGGAACGGGAGACAGATACGCAGTATTTT. This codes for CASSLERETDTQYF. The whole variable domain, filled in from reference TRBV5-4 and TRBJ2-3, reads ETGVTQSPTHLIKTRGQQVTLRCSSQSGHNTVSWYQQALGQGPQFIFQYYREEENGRGNFPPRFSGLQFPNYSSELNVNALELDDSALYLCASSLERETDTQYFGPGTRLTVL.

The chain joins TRBV2 to TRBJ2-7; 9 bases align to TRBD1. The germline V gene encodes CDR1 SNHLY and CDR2 FYNNEI. Unmatched junction bases numbered 7, after V lost 8 bases and J lost 2 bases. This CDR3 region has 14 residues. The CDR3 sequence is CASQGQGMPYEQYF. The CDR3 bases are TGTGCCAGCCAGGGACAGGGTATGCCCTACGAGCAGTACTTC.